A selection of T cell receptor beta chains follows, all from one sample in a study of blood T cell repertoires in COVID-19. The protocol was immunoSEQ multiplex PCR, while the TCRdb copy is restricted to in-frame clones and leaves out a portion. The repertoire holds about 180,000 clones, with roughly 88% as singletons. What was sequenced was peripheral blood. The receptors come from a woman in her 30s with acute or convalescent COVID-19. CDR3s include the opening cysteine and the closing phenylalanine or tryptophan. D genes are given only for firm matches. Some rows mark clone size as missing; the rest say once, few, many or name a class of expanded clone.

d_call | j_call | clone_size | v_call | cdr3_nt | cdr3_aa
. | TRBJ1-4 | . | TRBV28 | TGTGCCAGCAGTCCCCGGGGGACCGCTAATGAAAAACTGTTTTTT | CASSPRGTANEKLFF
. | TRBJ2-5 | . | TRBV29-1 | TGCAGCGTGCGCCACCTCCTCGGGGGGCGGTACCAAGAGACCCAGTACTTC | CSVRHLLGGRYQETQYF
TRBD1 | TRBJ2-3 | . | TRBV4-1 | TGCGCCAGCAGCCAAGATGGAGGGACAGGGGTCTTAGATACGCAGTATTTT | CASSQDGGTGVLDTQYF
TRBD1 | TRBJ1-1 | . | TRBV2 | TGTGCCAGCAGGGGACAGTATAACACTGAAGCTTTCTTT | CASRGQYNTEAFF
. | TRBJ2-2 | . | TRBV5-1 | TGCGCCAGCAGCTTGGCCCCTGAGGGGGTTAGGACCGGGGAGCTGTTTTTT | CASSLAPEGVRTGELFF
. | TRBJ2-5 | . | TRBV12-3/TRBV12-4 | TGTGCCAGCACTACTATGGAAAGGGAGACCCAGTACTTC | CASTTMERETQYF
. | TRBJ2-7 | . | TRBV3-1/TRBV3-2 | TGTGCCAGCACCCGGCTGGGGCTAGCGCCGCCCTCCTACGAGCAGTACTTC | CASTRLGLAPPSYEQYF
. | TRBJ2-2 | once | TRBV5-1 | TGCGCCAGCAGCTTGAACAGCTTGAACACCGGGGAGCTGTTTTTT | CASSLNSLNTGELFF
. | TRBJ1-5 | . | TRBV5-1 | TGCGCCAGCAGCTTCCAGGGTGGCAATCAGCCCCAGCATTTT | CASSFQGGNQPQHF
. | TRBJ1-1 | . | TRBV27 | TGTGCCAGCAGTCTCGACAGTTACACTGAAGCTTTCTTT | CASSLDSYTEAFF
TRBD1 | TRBJ1-2 | . | TRBV15 | TGTGCCACTAGGGGGCTCCAGAACTATGGCTACACCTTC | CATRGLQNYGYTF
TRBD1 | TRBJ1-2 | . | TRBV7-6 | TGTGCCAGCAGCTTAGCAGGACAGGGTGGCTACACCTTC | CASSLAGQGGYTF
TRBD1 | TRBJ1-1 | . | TRBV6-5 | TGTGCCAGCAAGGGGCAGGGGGATTGGACTGAAGCTTTCTTT | CASKGQGDWTEAFF
. | TRBJ2-3 | . | TRBV4-1 | TGCGCCAGCAGCCAGCGACAGGCCACAGATACGCAGTATTTT | CASSQRQATDTQYF
. | TRBJ2-7 | . | TRBV4-1 | TGCGCCAGCAGCCATCCCGCCGCTGGCCGCGAGCAGTACTTC | CASSHPAAGREQYF
TRBD1 | TRBJ2-6 | . | TRBV9 | TGTGCCAGCAGCGTAGCGAGGACAGGTATCTCTGGGGCCAACGTCCTGACTTTC | CASSVARTGISGANVLTF
. | TRBJ2-6 | . | TRBV3-1/TRBV3-2 | TGTGCCAGCAGCCAGTCCGCGGGGGCCAACGTCCTGACTTTC | CASSQSAGANVLTF
TRBD2 | TRBJ2-1 | . | TRBV7-9 | TGTGCCAGCAGCGAACTAGCGGGGGTAGACAATGAGCAGTTCTTC | CASSELAGVDNEQFF
TRBD1 | TRBJ1-1 | . | TRBV6-4 | TGTGCCAGCAAAGACAGGGCCGCGAACACTGAAGCTTTCTTT | CASKDRAANTEAFF
. | TRBJ2-3 | . | TRBV5-1 | TGCGCCAGCAGCTTGGGGGCTAGGGGGGATACGCAGTATTTT | CASSLGARGDTQYF
. | TRBJ1-1 | . | TRBV11-3 | TGTGCCCCCTCGTGTGCTTTCTTT | CAPSCAFF
. | TRBJ2-3 | . | TRBV15 | TGTGCCACCAGCAGGTCGGGATCTAGCACAGATACGCAGTATTTT | CATSRSGSSTDTQYF
. | TRBJ2-1 | . | TRBV7-2 | TGTGCCAGCAGCTTTAGACTAGAAGTTAACAATGAGCAGTTCTTC | CASSFRLEVNNEQFF
. | TRBJ1-2 | many | TRBV6-5 | TGTGCCAGCAGCCCCCAGGGGCTTAACTATGGCTACACCTTC | CASSPQGLNYGYTF
. | TRBJ2-3 | . | TRBV20-1 | TGCAGTGCTAGTTCCCCCCGGACGCAGTATTTT | CSASSPRTQYF
TRBD1 | TRBJ2-1 | . | TRBV11-2 | TGTGCCAGCAGATACAGGGGTTTAGCACACAATGAGCAGTTCTTC | CASRYRGLAHNEQFF
TRBD2 | TRBJ2-2 | . | TRBV5-8 | TGTGCCAGCAGCTTCCGGGGACTAGCGGATAGTTGGGCCGGGGAGCTGTTTTTT | CASSFRGLADSWAGELFF
. | TRBJ2-5 | few | TRBV19 | TGTGCCAGTAGTATTGAGGCGTTAGAGACCCAGTACTTC | CASSIEALETQYF
TRBD2 | TRBJ2-7 | . | TRBV10-3 | TGTGCCAGCAAACTAGCGGGGGAGAACTACGAGCAGTACTTC | CASKLAGENYEQYF
. | TRBJ1-2 | . | TRBV4-3 | TGCGCCAGCAGCCGCGGACACGCCAACTATGGCTACACCTTC | CASSRGHANYGYTF
. | TRBJ2-7 | . | TRBV11-2 | TGTGCCAGCAGCTTCGGCCCCGGGACTCACTACGAGCAGTACTTC | CASSFGPGTHYEQYF
TRBD1 | TRBJ2-5 | . | TRBV4-1 | TGCGCCAGCAGCCAAGGGCCCGGGACAGGCCAAGAGACCCAGTACTTC | CASSQGPGTGQETQYF
TRBD2 | TRBJ2-3 | . | TRBV6-4 | TGTGCCAGCTCCCTCGAGGCGGGAGGGAACACAGATACGCAGTATTTT | CASSLEAGGNTDTQYF
TRBD1 | TRBJ2-7 | . | TRBV7-8 | TGTGCCAGCAGCTGGGGACAGGGGTCGCAGGAGCAGTACTTC | CASSWGQGSQEQYF
TRBD1 | TRBJ2-7 | . | TRBV6-5 | TGTGCCAGCAGTTCGTCTTCGACAGGGCTCTACGAGCAGTACTTC | CASSSSSTGLYEQYF
. | TRBJ2-5 | . | TRBV2 | TGTGCCAGCATTTCAGGAGGGGAGACCCAGTACTTC | CASISGGETQYF
. | TRBJ1-4 | . | TRBV5-1 | TGCGCCAGCAGCCTGGGCGAATATAATGAAAAACTGTTTTTT | CASSLGEYNEKLFF
. | TRBJ2-7 | . | TRBV14 | TGTGCCAGCAGCGCACCCACCTGGCGCGGGGCCGTCGTTCGCGAGCAGTACTTC | CASSAPTWRGAVVREQYF
. | TRBJ2-7 | . | TRBV2 | TGTGCCAGCAGTGGGTTACGGGACGAGCAGTACTTC | CASSGLRDEQYF
. | TRBJ2-6 | few | TRBV5-1 | TGCGCCAGCAGCTTAGAGGGGGCCAACGTCCTGACTTTC | CASSLEGANVLTF
TRBD2 | TRBJ2-1 | . | TRBV10-2 | TGCGCCAGCGAGTCTAGCGGGATCACTGAGCAGTTCTTC | CASESSGITEQFF
TRBD2 | TRBJ2-5 | . | TRBV4-2 | TGTGCCAGCAGCCAGGGACTAGCGGGCCAGGGGCAAGAGACCCAGTACTTC | CASSQGLAGQGQETQYF
TRBD2 | TRBJ2-3 | . | TRBV9 | TGTGCCAGCAGCGTAGGGACTAGCGGGGTAGATACGCAGTATTTT | CASSVGTSGVDTQYF
. | TRBJ2-1 | . | TRBV9 | TGTGCCAGCAGCGGAGGGATAGATGAGCAGTTCTTC | CASSGGIDEQFF
TRBD1 | TRBJ2-7 | . | TRBV6-5 | TGTGCCAGCAGTTACTCTACAGGGGGCCTATACGAGCAGTACTTC | CASSYSTGGLYEQYF
. | TRBJ2-7 | . | TRBV30 | TGTGCCTGGAGTTTGAGGAATTACGAGCAGTACTTC | CAWSLRNYEQYF
. | TRBJ2-2 | . | TRBV7-9 | TGTGCCAGCAGTCGGGCCCGCGGGACCACGAACACCGGGGAGCTGTTTTTT | CASSRARGTTNTGELFF
TRBD2 | TRBJ2-1 | . | TRBV5-4 | TGTGCCAGCAGTCTAAGCGGGAGTGTCGACAATGAGCAGTTCTTC | CASSLSGSVDNEQFF
. | TRBJ1-5 | . | TRBV7-9 | TGTGCCAGCAGCTTAGGGACAGATAGCAATCAGCCCCAGCATTTT | CASSLGTDSNQPQHF
TRBD2 | TRBJ2-7 | . | TRBV9 | TGTGCCAGCAGCGTAGCGGGTAGCGGGGGGCCCTACGAGCAGTACTTC | CASSVAGSGGPYEQYF
. | TRBJ2-6 | . | TRBV5-4 | TGTGCCAGCAGCCGGGACGCGGGATCTGGGGCCAACGTCCTGACTTTC | CASSRDAGSGANVLTF
. | TRBJ2-7 | . | TRBV2 | TGTGCCGGGAGGACTGCCTCCTACGAGCAGTACTTC | CAGRTASYEQYF
. | TRBJ2-7 | . | TRBV9 | TGTGCCAGCAGCGTAGGTGGGACACCCTACGAGCAGTACTTC | CASSVGGTPYEQYF
. | TRBJ2-3 | once | TRBV7-2 | TGTGCCAGCAGCTCGAACAGAAAGGATACGCAGTATTTT | CASSSNRKDTQYF
TRBD1 | TRBJ2-3 | . | TRBV11-2 | TGTGCCAGCAGCTTCCCCGGGACAGACACAGATACGCAGTATTTT | CASSFPGTDTDTQYF
. | TRBJ1-6 | . | TRBV2 | TGTGCCAGCAGTGACCCAACGCTTCGAGTTTCACCCCTCCACTTT | CASSDPTLRVSPLHF